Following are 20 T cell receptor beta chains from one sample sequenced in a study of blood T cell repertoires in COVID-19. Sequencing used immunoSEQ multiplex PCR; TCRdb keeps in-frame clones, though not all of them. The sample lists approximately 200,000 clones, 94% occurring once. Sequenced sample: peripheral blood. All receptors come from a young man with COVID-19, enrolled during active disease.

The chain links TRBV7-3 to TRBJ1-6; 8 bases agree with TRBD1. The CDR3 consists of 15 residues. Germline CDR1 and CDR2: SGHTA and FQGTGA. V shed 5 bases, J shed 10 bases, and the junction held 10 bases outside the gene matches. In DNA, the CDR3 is TGTGCCAGCAGCCCCTGGGGCAGGGGGCGATCACCCCTCCACTTT. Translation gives CASSPWGRGRSPLHF.

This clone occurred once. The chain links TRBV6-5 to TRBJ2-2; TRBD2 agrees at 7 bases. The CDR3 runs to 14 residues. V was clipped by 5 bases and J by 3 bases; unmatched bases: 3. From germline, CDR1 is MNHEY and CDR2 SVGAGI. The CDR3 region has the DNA TGTGCCAGCAGTACTGCGGGGGACACCGGGGAGCTGTTTTTT. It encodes CASSTAGDTGELFF.

The CDR3 reads CAWSGQGDSPLHF. The CDR3 DNA reads as TGTGCCTGGAGTGGACAGGGTGATTCACCCCTCCACTTT. The rearrangement uses TRBV30 and TRBJ1-6; TRBD1 matches 7 bases. This CDR3 spans 13 amino acids. J gave up 8 bases and V 1 base, and 2 bases lay outside the gene matches. Looked up from germline, CDR1 is GTSNPN and CDR2 is SVGIG (reference sequence).

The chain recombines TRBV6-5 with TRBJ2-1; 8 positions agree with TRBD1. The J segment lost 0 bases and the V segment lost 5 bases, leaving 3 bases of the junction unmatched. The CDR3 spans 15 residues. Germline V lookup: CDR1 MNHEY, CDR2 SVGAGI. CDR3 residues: CASSKTGGSYNEQFF. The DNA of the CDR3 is TGTGCCAGCAGTAAAACAGGGGGCTCCTACAATGAGCAGTTCTTC.

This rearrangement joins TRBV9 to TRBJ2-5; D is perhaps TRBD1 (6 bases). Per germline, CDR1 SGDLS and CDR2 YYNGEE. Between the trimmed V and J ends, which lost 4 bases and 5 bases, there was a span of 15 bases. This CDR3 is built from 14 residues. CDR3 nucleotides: TGTGCCAGCAGCCCCCGGGACACTCGGGAGACCCAGTACTTC. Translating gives CASSPRDTRETQYF. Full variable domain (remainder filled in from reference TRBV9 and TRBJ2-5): DSGVTQTPKHLITATGQRVTLRCSPRSGDLSVYWYQQSLDQGLQFLIQYYNGEERAKGNILERFSAQQFPDLHSELNLSSLELGDSALYFCASSPRDTRETQYFGPGTRLLVL.

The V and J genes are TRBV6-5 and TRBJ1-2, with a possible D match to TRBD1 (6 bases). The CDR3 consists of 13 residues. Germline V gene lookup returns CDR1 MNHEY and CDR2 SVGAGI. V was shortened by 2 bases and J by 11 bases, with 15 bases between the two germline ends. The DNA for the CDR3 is TGTGCCAGCAGTTACCGGGCAGGGGAGCGGTACACCTTC. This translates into CASSYRAGERYTF.

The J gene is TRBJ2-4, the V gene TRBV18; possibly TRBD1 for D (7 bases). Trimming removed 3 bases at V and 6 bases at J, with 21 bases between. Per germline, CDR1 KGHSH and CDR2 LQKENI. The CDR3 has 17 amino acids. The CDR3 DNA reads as TGTGCCAGCTCACCCACGGACGGGGTCAGGGGGGCAAACATTCAGTACTTC. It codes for CASSPTDGVRGANIQYF.

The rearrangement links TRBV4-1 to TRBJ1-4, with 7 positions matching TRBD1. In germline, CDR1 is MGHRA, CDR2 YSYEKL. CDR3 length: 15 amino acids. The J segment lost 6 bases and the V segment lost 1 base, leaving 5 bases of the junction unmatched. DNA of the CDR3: TGCGCCAGCAGCCAAGGGAGGGGGCTTGATGAAAAACTGTTTTTT. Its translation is CASSQGRGLDEKLFF.

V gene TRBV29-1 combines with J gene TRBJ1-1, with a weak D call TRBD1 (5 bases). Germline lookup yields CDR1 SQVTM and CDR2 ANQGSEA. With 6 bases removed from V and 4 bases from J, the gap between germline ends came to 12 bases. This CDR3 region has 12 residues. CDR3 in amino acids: CSVRGFRTEAFF. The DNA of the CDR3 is TGCAGCGTCCGGGGGTTTCGCACTGAAGCTTTCTTT.

This CDR3 is CASKDSYNSPLHF. In DNA form, the CDR3 reads TGTGCCAGTAAGGACAGCTATAATTCACCCCTCCACTTT. The rearrangement links TRBV19 to TRBJ1-6; a possible D gene is TRBD1 (6 bases). Germline lookup yields CDR1 LNHDA and CDR2 SQIVND (reference sequence). The CDR3 sequence is 13 residues long. V lost 7 bases and J 3 bases, leaving 7 bases between the germline ends.

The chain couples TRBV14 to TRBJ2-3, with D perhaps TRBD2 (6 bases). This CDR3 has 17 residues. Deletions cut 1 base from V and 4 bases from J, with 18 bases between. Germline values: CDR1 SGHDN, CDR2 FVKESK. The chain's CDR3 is CASSQASAGELSDTQYF. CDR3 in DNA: TGTGCCAGCAGCCAAGCGTCAGCGGGCGAACTCTCAGATACGCAGTATTTT.

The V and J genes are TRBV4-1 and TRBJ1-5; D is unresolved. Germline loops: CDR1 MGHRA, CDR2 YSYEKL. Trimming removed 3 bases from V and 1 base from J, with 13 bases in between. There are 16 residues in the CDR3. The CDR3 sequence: CASSHELTGSNQPQHF. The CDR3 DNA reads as TGCGCCAGCAGCCATGAATTGACGGGGAGCAATCAGCCCCAGCATTTT.

CDR3: CSASDRGNTEAFF. The CDR3, as DNA: TGCAGTGCTAGTGACAGGGGGAACACTGAAGCTTTCTTT. The gene calls are TRBV20-1 and TRBJ1-1; 8 nucleotides match TRBD1. J gave up 1 base and V 3 bases, and 1 base lay outside the gene matches. Germline V gives CDR1 DFQATT, CDR2 SNEGSKA (reference sequence). This CDR3 is built from 13 residues.

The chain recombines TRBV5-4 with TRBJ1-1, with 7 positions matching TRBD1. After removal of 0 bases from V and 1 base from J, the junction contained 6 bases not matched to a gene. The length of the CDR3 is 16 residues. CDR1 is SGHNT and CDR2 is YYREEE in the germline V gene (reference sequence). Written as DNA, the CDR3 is TGTGCCAGCAGCTTGGATGCAGGGGGGCCGAACACTGAAGCTTTCTTT. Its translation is CASSLDAGGPNTEAFF.

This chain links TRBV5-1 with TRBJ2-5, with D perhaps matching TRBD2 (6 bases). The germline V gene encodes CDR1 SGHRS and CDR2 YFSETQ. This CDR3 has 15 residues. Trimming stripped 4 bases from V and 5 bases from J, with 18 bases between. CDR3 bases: TGCGCCAGCAGCCCGGAGGGGAGAGGTTTGGAGACCCAGTACTTC. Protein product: CASSPEGRGLETQYF. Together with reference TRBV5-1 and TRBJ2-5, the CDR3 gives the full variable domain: KAGVTQTPRYLIKTRGQQVTLSCSPISGHRSVSWYQQTPGQGLQFLFEYFSETQRNKGNFPGRFSGRQFSNSRSEMNVSTLELGDSALYLCASSPEGRGLETQYFGPGTRLLVL.

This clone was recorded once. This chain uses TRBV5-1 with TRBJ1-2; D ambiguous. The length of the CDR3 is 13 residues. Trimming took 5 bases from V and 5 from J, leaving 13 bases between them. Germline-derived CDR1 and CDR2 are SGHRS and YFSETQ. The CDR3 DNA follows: TGCGCCAGCAGTTCCCCGGGGAGGTATGGCTACACCTTC. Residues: CASSSPGRYGYTF. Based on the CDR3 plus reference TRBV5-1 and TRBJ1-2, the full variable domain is KAGVTQTPRYLIKTRGQQVTLSCSPISGHRSVSWYQQTPGQGLQFLFEYFSETQRNKGNFPGRFSGRQFSNSRSEMNVSTLELGDSALYLCASSSPGRYGYTFGSGTRLTVV.

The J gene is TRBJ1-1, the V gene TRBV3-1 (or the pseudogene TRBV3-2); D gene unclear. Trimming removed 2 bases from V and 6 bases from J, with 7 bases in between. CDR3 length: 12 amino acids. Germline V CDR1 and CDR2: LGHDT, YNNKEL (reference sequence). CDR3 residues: CASSQTASEAFF. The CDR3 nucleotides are TGTGCCAGCAGCCAAACAGCATCTGAAGCTTTCTTT.

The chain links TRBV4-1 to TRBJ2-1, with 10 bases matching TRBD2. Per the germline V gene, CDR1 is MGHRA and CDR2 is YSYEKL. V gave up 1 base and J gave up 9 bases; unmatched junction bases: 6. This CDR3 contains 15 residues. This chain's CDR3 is CASSQAAGGWAEQFF. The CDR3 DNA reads TGCGCCAGCAGCCAAGCAGCGGGGGGGTGGGCTGAGCAGTTCTTC.

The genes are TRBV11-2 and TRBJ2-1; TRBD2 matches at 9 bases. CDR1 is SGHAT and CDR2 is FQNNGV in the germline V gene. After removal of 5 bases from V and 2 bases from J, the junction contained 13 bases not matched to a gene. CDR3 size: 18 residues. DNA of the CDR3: TGTGCCAGCAGCCCCTGGATAGTAGCGGGGGCCGCCTACAATGAGCAGTTCTTC. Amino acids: CASSPWIVAGAAYNEQFF.

The CDR3 DNA follows: TGTGCCAGCAGCTTAGAGGGGGAAGGCTACACCTTC. Its translation is CASSLEGEGYTF. The V and J genes are TRBV7-9 and TRBJ1-2, with D maybe TRBD1 (6 bases). The CDR3 totals 12 residues. CDR1 is SEHNR and CDR2 is FQNEAQ in the germline V gene (reference sequence). V dropped 1 base and J dropped 8 bases, with 8 bases sitting between them. The full variable domain, completed using reference TRBV7-9 and TRBJ1-2, is DTGVSQNPRHKITKRGQNVTFRCDPISEHNRLYWYRQTLGQGPEFLTYFQNEAQLEKSRLLSDRFSAERPKGSFSTLEIQRTEQGDSAMYLCASSLEGEGYTFGSGTRLTVV.